The source of this T cell receptor beta chain is a study of human T cells and chemical hapten exposure. On the study more broadly: Upper inner arm skin measuring about 2 cm by about 2 cm received 2% DPC for sensitization.

Trimming cost V 6 bases and J 2 bases; bases outside gene matches: 11. CDR3 length: 16 amino acids. Germline V gene lookup returns CDR1 MNHNS and CDR2 SASEGT. Note on this clonotype: Its target is unknown.

Study-level results: Controls formed significantly fewer large CDR3 similarity clusters than expanded TCRs did.

The sample's time point: pre-sensitization, week 0. As for treatment: therapeutic diphenylcyclopropenone sensitization with weekly scalp DPC. As handled by the study authors: Per-sample TCR counts ranged from roughly 20,000 to 750,000, median roughly 87,000. TCRdb reanalysed the RACE reads using MiXCR and keeps one entry per CDR3 protein. These V and J calls derive from TCRdb rather than the authors' analysis. In the table there are 85,000 to 130,000 distinct CDR3 sequences, approximately 12% of which are singletons. The sample was whole blood, taken in connection with sensitization to the hapten diphenylcyclopropenone (DPC). The chain joins TRBV6-1 to TRBJ1-1; 8 positions agree with TRBD1. This clonotype was sampled from a woman between 45 and 65 years old with alopecia areata. Some clones in this sample may be carry-over from other donors' samples. In nucleotides, the CDR3 is TGTGCCAGCAGGGAGGCCCGGGACAGGATAAACACTGAAGCTTTCTTT. Residues: CASREARDRINTEAFF.